This T cell receptor (beta chain) comes out of a study of T cells in Graves' hyperthyroidism and ophthalmopathy. Background on the study: Initial diagnosis, before any treatment, was when peripheral blood was collected.

This clonotype was seen many times. From RNA transcripts, TCR beta CDR3 regions were amplified. HTBI primers drove first-round RT-PCR of the TCR CDR3. A single record per CDR3 protein comes from TCRdb applying MiXCR to the multiplex PCR reads. This sample has roughly 160,000 distinct CDR3 sequences, with 9.4% found just once. Exclusion criteria comprised uncontrolled infection, other autoimmune disease, pregnancy or lactation. This sequence was found in a woman between 18 and 30 years old with Graves' hyperthyroidism that later progressed to Graves' ophthalmopathy. The sample was blood.

This CDR3 is CASREGGTDTQYF. CDR3 bases: TGTGCCAGCAGGGAGGGAGGCACAGATACGCAGTATTTT. The chain uses TRBV3-1 and TRBJ2-3, with a tentative D call TRBD2 (6 bases). V gave up 6 bases and J gave up 1 base, with 8 bases separating them. The CDR3 extends over 13 amino acids. Germline lookup yields CDR1 LGHDT and CDR2 YNNKEL (reference sequence).